These 21 T cell receptor beta chains share one sample of origin, sequenced in a study of cytomegalovirus exposure and HLA in healthy donors. The PCR was carried out with 60 Vbeta primers and 13 Jbeta primers. TCRdb's copy holds only in-frame clones and misses some; the assay was immunoSEQ multiplex PCR. The repertoire holds tens of thousands of clones, with about 66% as singletons. Sequencing was done on a sample of PBMCs. Source of these receptors: a boy aged 5-17 years in good health and CMV-seropositive.

The chain employs TRBV28 and TRBJ2-7; TRBD2 might be the D (5 bases). There are 16 residues in the CDR3. The V end lost 2 bases, the J end lost 2 bases, and 16 bases lay between the germline ends. Germline values: CDR1 MDHEN, CDR2 SYDVKM. The CDR3 region is CASSLRADLYAYEQYF. CDR3 DNA: TGTGCCAGCAGTTTAAGAGCGGACCTATATGCCTACGAGCAGTACTTC.

This clone has a handful of counts. The chain couples TRBV2 to TRBJ2-7; TRBD1 might be the D (5 bases). The V end was cut by 4 bases, the J end by 3 bases, with 16 bases between. The CDR3 has 15 residues. Germline lookup yields CDR1 SNHLY and CDR2 FYNNEI. CDR3 amino acids: CASSGVAGIHYEQYF. The CDR3 nucleotides are TGTGCCAGCAGTGGTGTCGCAGGGATCCACTACGAGCAGTACTTC.

The chain employs TRBV6-1 and TRBJ2-3, with 10 nucleotides matching TRBD1. The CDR3 sequence is 14 residues long. Germline trimming cut 9 bases from V and 5 bases from J; bases unmatched to any gene: 8. Germline loops: CDR1 MNHNS, CDR2 SASEGT. The CDR3 protein is CASSGTGAGDTQYF. DNA of the CDR3: TGTGCCAGTTCCGGGACAGGGGCAGGAGATACGCAGTATTTT.

The rearrangement links TRBV4-1 to TRBJ2-3, with D possibly being TRBD1 (6 bases). V dropped 2 bases and J dropped 2 bases, with 11 bases sitting between them. Germline lookup yields CDR1 MGHRA and CDR2 YSYEKL. The CDR3 loop spans 15 amino acids. CDR3 sequence: CASSQKGDLTDTQYF. The CDR3 DNA sequence: TGCGCCAGCAGCCAAAAGGGGGACCTCACAGATACGCAGTATTTT.

The CDR3 nucleotides read TGTGCCAGTAGTTTCGACAGGGGTTGGAACACTGAAGCTTTCTTT. Translated, it gives CASSFDRGWNTEAFF. The chain combines TRBV19 with TRBJ1-1; TRBD1 aligns across 8 bases. With V trimmed by 5 bases and J by 1 base, 6 bases remained unmatched. CDR1 is LNHDA and CDR2 is SQIVND in the germline V gene (reference sequence). CDR3 length equals 15 residues.

The rearrangement links TRBV4-1 to TRBJ2-7; 13 bases fit TRBD2. In germline, CDR1 is MGHRA, CDR2 YSYEKL. After removal of 0 bases from V and 0 bases from J, the junction contained 5 bases not matched to a gene. This CDR3 is 18 amino acids long. The CDR3 nucleotides read TGCGCCAGCAGCCAAGAATGGACTAGCGGGGGAGACTCCTACGAGCAGTACTTC. Protein: CASSQEWTSGGDSYEQYF.

This clone occurred once. V gene TRBV7-9 combines with J gene TRBJ2-5; D not resolved. The tail of the sequence fits TRBJ2-7 better, so the J call may be wrong. The CDR3 is 12 residues long. Germline CDR1 reads SEHNR; CDR2 reads FQNEAQ (reference sequence). The CDR3 region has the DNA TGTGCCAGCGCGGCGATTAACTACGAGCAGTACTTC. It codes for CASAAINYEQYF.

The CDR3, as DNA: TGTGCCTGGAGTGTACCTAGCGGGGGGTGGAAGCAGTACTTC. Translation: CAWSVPSGGWKQYF. The V gene is TRBV30, the J gene TRBJ2-7; the match to TRBD2 covers 11 bases. The CDR3 has 14 amino acids. The germline V gene encodes CDR1 GTSNPN and CDR2 SVGIG (reference sequence). Trimming at V came to 0 bases and at J to 8 bases, leaving 6 bases not matched to a gene. Based on the CDR3 plus reference TRBV30 and TRBJ2-7, the full variable domain is SQTIHQWPATLVQPVGSPLSLECTVEGTSNPNLYWYRQAAGRGLQLLFYSVGIGQISSEVPQNLSASRPQDRQFILSSKKLLLSDSGFYLCAWSVPSGGWKQYFGPGTRLTVT.

This clone was counted once. The V gene is TRBV7-6, the J gene TRBJ2-3; 7 bases are a match to TRBD1. From germline, CDR1 is SGHVS and CDR2 FNYEAQ. The CDR3 totals 14 residues. The V segment lost 4 bases and the J segment 3 bases; nucleotides outside the gene matches: 4. The CDR3 region is CASSSPGQTDTQYF. The CDR3 bases are TGTGCCAGCAGCTCCCCGGGACAGACAGATACGCAGTATTTT.

This chain connects TRBV19 to TRBJ1-1; possibly TRBD1 for D (5 bases). The CDR3 has 15 amino acids. V was shortened by 3 bases and J by 1 base, with 12 bases between the two germline ends. Germline CDR1 and CDR2: LNHDA and SQIVND (reference sequence). CDR3 DNA: TGTGCCAGTAGTATCTCAGCAGGGTCGAACACTGAAGCTTTCTTT. Its translation: CASSISAGSNTEAFF.

V gene TRBV5-1 combines with J gene TRBJ1-4; TRBD1 might be the D (6 bases). Germline lookup yields CDR1 SGHRS and CDR2 YFSETQ. V lost 2 bases to trimming and J lost 4 bases, with 21 bases between them. The CDR3 has 18 amino acids. The DNA for the CDR3 is TGCGCCAGCAGCTTAGGAACGGGACATGGTCCCAGTAATGAAAAACTGTTTTTT. It is translated as CASSLGTGHGPSNEKLFF.

This chain links TRBV5-4 with TRBJ1-6, with 8 bases that match TRBD1. This CDR3 spans 16 amino acids. Germline lookup yields CDR1 SGHNT and CDR2 YYREEE (reference sequence). Trimming removed 4 bases from V and 5 bases from J; junction bases left unmatched: 8. The CDR3 coding sequence is TGTGCCAGCAGCCCTCCACAGGGGGTCCATAATTCACCCCTCCACTTT. Encoded protein: CASSPPQGVHNSPLHF.

This clone turned up a few times. The rearrangement joins TRBV27 to TRBJ1-2; 11 bases map to TRBD1. V lost 5 bases, J lost 4 bases, and 3 bases stayed unmatched. CDR1 and CDR2 from the germline V gene are MNHEY and SMNVEV (reference sequence). The CDR3 contains 14 residues. CDR3 region: CASSRDRGTYGYTF. The CDR3 DNA sequence: TGTGCCAGCAGTCGGGACAGGGGGACCTATGGCTACACCTTC.

The chain uses TRBV13 and TRBJ2-1; D might be TRBD1 (6 bases). Germline V gene lookup returns CDR1 PRHDT and CDR2 FYEKMQ (reference sequence). With 8 bases removed from V and 0 bases from J, the gap between germline ends came to 17 bases. CDR3 length: 16 amino acids. The CDR3 loop reads CASSPRDTSSYNEQFF. The CDR3 DNA reads TGTGCCAGCTCCCCCCGGGACACGAGCTCCTACAATGAGCAGTTCTTC.

Only a few counts were recorded for this clone. This chain connects TRBV25-1 to TRBJ1-2, with D possibly being TRBD1 (5 bases). The ends were cut back, 3 bases at V and 8 bases at J, with 13 bases in the middle. In germline, CDR1 is MGHDK, CDR2 SYGVNS. The CDR3 length is 13 residues. CDR3 bases: TGTGCCAGCAGTGAGGGGGAGGGAAACGGCTACACCTTC. Its protein is CASSEGEGNGYTF.

The V gene is TRBV10-3, the J gene TRBJ2-1; 11 bases map to TRBD2. Germline CDR1 reads ENHRY; CDR2 reads SYGVKD. V lost 4 bases to trimming and J lost 9 bases; unmatched junction nucleotides: 8. The CDR3 contains 15 residues. Here the CDR3 reads CAISGSGGAGTEQFF. The CDR3 nucleotides read TGTGCCATCAGTGGTAGCGGGGGGGCCGGGACTGAGCAGTTCTTC.

The chain joins TRBV7-8 to TRBJ2-1, with TRBD1 as a possible D gene (6 bases). The V end was cut by 5 bases, the J end by 4 bases, with 9 bases between. CDR3 length equals 13 residues. Germline CDR1 reads SGHVS; CDR2 reads FQNEAQ. CDR3 sequence (DNA): TGTGCCAGCAGCGGGGGACATTACAATGAGCAGTTCTTC. Protein sequence: CASSGGHYNEQFF.

The chain is built from TRBV9 and TRBJ2-7; TRBD1 might be the D (6 bases). CDR1 SGDLS and CDR2 YYNGEE come from the germline V gene. V dropped 1 base and J dropped 2 bases, with 13 bases sitting between them. The CDR3 totals 15 residues. The CDR3 region is CASSVRDTITYEQYF. Written as DNA, the CDR3 is TGTGCCAGCAGCGTACGGGACACGATAACCTACGAGCAGTACTTC.

This clone was seen a few times. The chain has TRBV6-1 and TRBJ2-2; the match to TRBD2 covers 7 bases. This CDR3 is built from 12 residues. Germline CDR1 MNHNS, CDR2 SASEGT. The junction had 1 base not matched to a gene; V was cut back by 4 bases and J by 8 bases. CDR3 DNA: TGTGCCAGCAGTGGACTAGCAGGGGAGCTGTTTTTT. This gives the protein CASSGLAGELFF.

The gene calls are TRBV2 and TRBJ2-1; weak D call: TRBD2 (6 bases). The CDR3 covers 15 residues. Germline V CDR1 and CDR2: SNHLY, FYNNEI. Trimming pared 2 bases from V and 4 bases from J, leaving 12 bases between. The CDR3 DNA reads as TGTGCCAGCAGTGAATATAGCGGAACGTACAATGAGCAGTTCTTC. Residues: CASSEYSGTYNEQFF. The whole variable domain, filled in from reference TRBV2 and TRBJ2-1, reads EPEVTQTPSHQVTQMGQEVILRCVPISNHLYFYWYRQILGQKVEFLVSFYNNEISEKSEIFDDQFSVERPDGSNFTLKIRSTKLEDSAMYFCASSEYSGTYNEQFFGPGTRLTVL.

In this sample, this clone turned up a few times. This chain uses TRBV11-3 with TRBJ2-1, with TRBD1 identical over 9 bases. V was clipped by 1 base and J by 8 bases; unmatched bases: 6. This CDR3 spans 15 amino acids. Germline CDR1 SGHNT, CDR2 YENEEA. This CDR3 is CASSLAGQGFHEQFF. CDR3 DNA: TGTGCCAGCAGCTTAGCGGGACAGGGATTTCATGAGCAGTTCTTC.